This TCR beta chain is drawn from a study of spatial heterogeneity in lung cancer. Overall study context: Sequence detection consistently recorded a greater number of beta-chain than alpha-chain sequences.

Sample time point: sample taken at primary tumor resection. Whole RNA, isolated from tumor, nontumor lung or frozen PBMC, was sequenced without prior sorting. Carried by each TCR cDNA molecule was a unique molecular identifier. TCRdb re-called the 5' RACE reads through MiXCR, storing one row per CDR3 protein. This repertoire shows under 100,000 distinct CDR3 sequences, approximately 8.6% found once; its top ten account for about 7.1%. The table lists this clonotype with many counts. The sample consisted of PBMCs, taken at surgery. This receptor was identified in a male donor with early-stage non-small cell lung cancer.

CDR3 amino acids: CASSPQVSTGLGSPLHF. CDR3 in DNA: TGTGCCAGCAGTCCACAGGTATCGACAGGATTAGGGTCACCCCTCCACTTT. The chain combines TRBV27 with TRBJ1-6; perhaps TRBD1 as D (6 bases). The CDR3 is made up of 17 amino acids. CDR1 MNHEY and CDR2 SMNVEV come from the germline V gene (reference sequence). Trimming left V 5 bases short and J 10 bases short, with 24 bases between.